The clone carrying this TCR beta chain has at least ten counts. Its matching antigen is unknown. Each CDR3 protein is one row after TCRdb ran MiXCR on the reads. The repertoire holds about 740,000 distinct CDR3 sequences, with about 33% as singletons. The sample belongs to a study of T cell repertoires in cytomegalovirus infection. Turning to the study itself: CMV epitopes, recently identified HLA-C-restricted and well-studied HLA-B-restricted, were used. Public TCR beta signatures marked donors with CMV infection and the matching HLA.

Study outcomes and limitations: The response measured ex vivo was dominated by TCR beta clonotypes (HLA-C-restricted and CMV-specific). The cumulative frequency of public TCR beta families identified carriers of CMV plus the relevant HLA.

Deletions cut 2 bases from V and 5 bases from J, with 7 bases between. The CDR3 is 13 residues long. Germline V gene data show CDR1 as MNHNS and CDR2 as SASEGT. The sequencing used cultured PBMCs, collected from culture after CMV antigen stimulation. This TCR derives from a human donor in good health (CMV status not recorded). Some clones in this sample may be carry-over from other donors' samples. The rearrangement joins TRBV6-1 to TRBJ1-5; D call uncertain. Written as DNA, the CDR3 is TGTGCCAGCAGTGAAATTCAAGATCAGCCCCAGCATTTT. Amino acid sequence: CASSEIQDQPQHF.